The clone carrying this TCR beta chain came up a few times. As yet, its antigen is unknown. These data originate in a study of blood T cells in healthy people across ages. This CDR3 region has 13 residues. Per germline, CDR1 MNHEY and CDR2 SVGAGI. Deletions cut 2 bases from V and 8 bases from J, with 7 bases between. General study results and limits: The unsorted PBMCs prevented any conclusive comparison of naive versus antigen-experienced cells.

PCR was performed a second time for about 7 to 11 cycles using a sample-barcoded 5' primer and a J-beta primer mix. A single record per CDR3 protein comes from TCRdb applying MiXCR to the 5' RACE reads. This sample has 790,000 or so distinct CDR3 sequences; 56% occur once, and the top ten carry 20% to 30%. The TCR was taken from a middle-aged man in good health. The chain uses TRBV6-5 and TRBJ1-6; a weak D match, TRBD1 (6 bases). The source material was blood. Written as DNA, the CDR3 is TGTGCCAGCAGTTACGGGGGCGATTCACCCCTCCACTTT. Translation gives CASSYGGDSPLHF.